This T cell receptor beta chain was identified in a study of T cells in Graves' hyperthyroidism and ophthalmopathy. The CDR3 regions of TCR beta were amplified from RNA transcripts. In the first-round RT-PCR of the TCR CDR3, the HTBI primer set was used. TCRdb processed the multiplex PCR reads anew with MiXCR; each CDR3 protein has one entry. The table lists about 360,000 distinct CDR3 sequences, under 15% of them singletons. The CDR3 extends over 18 amino acids. V lost 1 base and J lost 1, with 19 bases in between. CDR1 is LGHDT, CDR2 YNNKEL, per germline (reference sequence). Points from the study as a whole: Researchers found most expanded thyroid clonotypes above 0.001 in blood as well.

This clonotype was observed at least ten times. The antigen is unknown. Graves' hyperthyroidism showing no ophthalmopathy progression within 18 months was considered stable. Exclusion criteria comprised uncontrolled infection, other autoimmune disease, pregnancy or lactation. The V call is TRBV3-1, the J call TRBJ2-5; tentatively, D is TRBD2 (6 bases). Sequenced: blood. The clonotype was recovered from a woman aged 18-29 years with Graves' hyperthyroidism. The CDR3 coding sequence is TGTGCCAGCAGCCAAGGCGGCGGCCTAGCGAGATCCCAAGAGACCCAGTACTTC. Protein: CASSQGGGLARSQETQYF.